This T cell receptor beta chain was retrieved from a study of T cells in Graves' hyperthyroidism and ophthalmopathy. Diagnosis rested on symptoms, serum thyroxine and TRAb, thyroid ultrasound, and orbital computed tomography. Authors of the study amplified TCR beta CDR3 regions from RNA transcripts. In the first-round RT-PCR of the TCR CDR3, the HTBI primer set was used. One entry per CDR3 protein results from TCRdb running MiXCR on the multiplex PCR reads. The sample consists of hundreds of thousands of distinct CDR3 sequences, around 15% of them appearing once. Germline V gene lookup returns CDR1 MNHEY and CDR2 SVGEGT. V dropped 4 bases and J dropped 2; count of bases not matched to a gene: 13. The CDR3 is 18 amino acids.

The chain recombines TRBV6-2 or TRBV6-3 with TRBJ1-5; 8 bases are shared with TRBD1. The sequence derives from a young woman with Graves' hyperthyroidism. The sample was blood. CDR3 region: CASSSRQGLIFGNQPQHF. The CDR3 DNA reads TGTGCCAGCAGTTCTAGACAGGGGTTGATTTTCGGCAATCAGCCCCAGCATTTT.